The TCR beta chain under discussion was sequenced for a study of T cell repertoires in cytomegalovirus infection. TCRdb used MiXCR to reprocess the reads, holding one entry per CDR3 protein. This table has roughly 280,000 distinct CDR3 sequences, around 20% appearing once. Germline values: CDR1 MNHNS, CDR2 SASEGT. Trimming pared 0 bases from V and 9 bases from J, leaving 12 bases between. The CDR3 extends over 14 amino acids. This clonotype appeared many times. Its antigen is unidentified. This specimen consisted of cultured PBMCs, obtained from culture after CMV antigen stimulation. The receptor comes from a human donor in good health (CMV status not recorded). Some clones in this sample may be carry-over from other donors' samples. The chain couples TRBV6-1 to TRBJ2-1; weak D call: TRBD1 (5 bases). The CDR3 spells CASSEAQGGSEQFF. The CDR3, as DNA: TGTGCCAGCAGTGAAGCGCAGGGTGGAAGTGAGCAGTTCTTC.